The clone carrying this T cell receptor (beta chain) showed up just a few times. Antigen specificity is unknown. The data are from a study of CD8+ T cells in alopecia areata. Findings and caveats of the study: Higher clonality and more expanded CD8+ clones appeared in lesional than normal scalp.

The V gene's germline CDR1 is SGHTA and CDR2 FQGNSA. V lost 5 bases and J lost 6; bases outside the gene matches: 4. This CDR3 comprises 14 residues. Peripheral blood samples and lesional scalp punch biopsies were obtained from alopecia areata patients. Sorting of CD4+ and CD8+ T cells was performed on PBMCs. After isolation, RNA underwent reverse transcription to generate cDNA as the sequencing template. Repertoires were generated with immunoSEQ multiplex PCR, while TCRdb's copy carries only in-frame clones and drops some. The table shows 150,000 to 200,000 clones, with around 60% occurring only once.

The chain uses TRBV7-2 and TRBJ1-4; 9 bases line up with TRBD1. The sequences come from CD4+ T cells sorted from blood, collected at week 0. The sequence was collected from a human donor with alopecia areata. The CDR3, as DNA: TGTGCCAGCAGCCCTCGGACAGGGGATGAAAAACTGTTTTTT. Translation gives CASSPRTGDEKLFF. Complete variable domain (other parts from reference TRBV7-2 and TRBJ1-4): GAGVSQSPSNKVTEKGKDVELRCDPISGHTALYWYRQSLGQGLEFLIYFQGNSAPDKSGLPSDRFSAERTGGSVSTLTIQRTQQEDSAVYLCASSPRTGDEKLFFGSGTQLSVL.